This TCR beta chain stems from a study of T cell responses to AZD1222 COVID-19 vaccine. The CDR3 loop spans 13 amino acids. Germline lookup yields CDR1 SNHLY and CDR2 FYNNEI. V lost 7 bases and J 8 bases, leaving 14 bases between the germline ends. Profiling relied on immunoSEQ multiplex PCR, and the TCRdb table lists in-frame clones only, not all of them. Among under 95,000 clones listed, around nine tenths were seen once. This chain links TRBV2 with TRBJ1-4, with TRBD1 as a possible D gene (6 bases). This sequence was found in an adult who received the AZD1222 COVID-19 vaccine. Material: peripheral blood, obtained 28 days after the second AZD1222 dose. The CDR3 sequence is CASIGGSREKLFF. The CDR3 DNA follows: TGTGCCAGCATAGGGGGTTCGAGGGAAAAACTGTTTTTT.